A single sample is the source of the 18 T cell receptor beta chains below, sequenced in a study of shared clonotypes between healthy human individuals. TCRdb keeps only in-frame clones here, not all; method: immunoSEQ multiplex PCR. The sample includes over 950,000 clones, 70% to 85% seen only once; the top ten take roughly 0.9%. The material sequenced was memory CD4+ T cells from PBMCs. The subset denotes: CD45RA-negative fraction. All receptors derive from a man in his late teens or twenties in good health. Some clones in this sample may be carry-over from other donors' samples.

About this clone: Other DNA sequences in this sample translate to the same CDR3. The rearrangement links TRBV28 to TRBJ1-2, with D maybe TRBD1 (5 bases). The germline V gene has CDR1 MDHEN and CDR2 SYDVKM. This CDR3 is 14 amino acids long. V lost 7 bases and J lost 2, with 14 bases in between. CDR3 sequence reads: CASTGGGANYGYTF. The CDR3 DNA follows: TGTGCCAGCACCGGTGGAGGGGCGAACTATGGCTACACCTTC.

The chain carries TRBV10-2 and TRBJ1-1; 7 bases are shared with TRBD1. Germline CDR1 is WSHSY and CDR2 is SAAADI. This CDR3 comprises 13 residues. V lost 5 bases and J lost 1; bases outside the gene matches: 1. The CDR3 DNA sequence: TGCGCCAGCAGTCGACAGGGGAACACTGAAGCTTTCTTT. Translation: CASSRQGNTEAFF.

The V gene is TRBV2, the J gene TRBJ2-7; D perhaps matches TRBD2 (5 bases). V was trimmed by 7 bases and J by 1 base, leaving 8 bases between them. The germline CDR1 and CDR2 sequences are SNHLY and FYNNEI. The CDR3 spans 12 residues. The CDR3 DNA follows: TGTGCCAGCAATGAGCGGTCCTACGAGCAGTACTTC. Its protein product is CASNERSYEQYF.

As for this clone: A single base is all that separates this from a far larger clone, so a read error is likely. V gene TRBV30 combines with J gene TRBJ2-2, with D maybe TRBD2 (6 bases). The V and J ends lost 2 bases and 7 bases respectively, with 17 bases between them. CDR1 and CDR2 from the germline V gene are GTSNPN and SVGIG (reference sequence). This CDR3 spans 15 amino acids. CDR3 protein: CAWSSRRASVGELFF. In DNA form, the CDR3 reads TGTGCCTGGAGTAGCAGGAGGGCCTCAGTCGGGGAGCTGTTTTTT.

V and J are TRBV6-1 and TRBJ1-5; D may be TRBD1 (5 bases). Trimming removed 8 bases from V and 5 bases from J, with 13 bases in between. Germline loops: CDR1 MNHNS, CDR2 SASEGT. The CDR3 consists of 13 residues. The CDR3 protein is CASSLDTDQPQHF. The CDR3 coding sequence is TGTGCCAGCTCCTTGGACACAGATCAGCCCCAGCATTTT.

This clone was seen a handful of times. Given a much more abundant clone one base away, this may be a read error. This CDR3 is also generated by other DNA sequences in the sample. The genes are TRBV4-3 and TRBJ1-4; 7 nucleotides match TRBD1. From germline, CDR1 is LGHNA and CDR2 YSLEER. V was pared by 4 bases and J by 11 bases, with 13 bases of the junction left unmatched. The CDR3 length is 15 residues. The CDR3 spells CASSRETGKEEKLFF. The CDR3 DNA reads TGCGCCAGCAGCCGAGAGACAGGGAAGGAAGAGAAACTGTTTTTT.

This clone was seen many times. This rearrangement joins TRBV14 to TRBJ2-2, with D uncertain. Between the trimmed V and J ends, which lost 4 bases and 5 bases, there was a span of 11 bases. The germline CDR1 and CDR2 sequences are SGHDN and FVKESK. The CDR3 contains 14 residues. CDR3 residues: CASSPHRGTGELFF. The CDR3 nucleotides are TGTGCCAGCAGCCCCCATCGAGGTACCGGGGAGCTGTTTTTT.

The table lists this clone with a few counts. The chain joins TRBV6-4 to TRBJ2-1; 8 bases are a match to TRBD1. With 3 bases clipped from V and 6 bases from J, the junction kept 1 base outside the gene matches. CDR1 and CDR2 from the germline V gene are MRHNA and SNTAGT. The CDR3 is 13 amino acids. CDR3: CASSETGVNEQFF. DNA for the CDR3: TGTGCCAGCAGTGAGACAGGGGTCAATGAGCAGTTCTTC.

CDR3 bases: TGTGCCACCAGCAGGGACAGGAGGTCCTATGGCTACACCTTC. As protein: CATSRDRRSYGYTF. The chain joins TRBV15 to TRBJ1-2, with TRBD1 identical over 7 bases. The CDR3 length is 14 residues. The germline V gene has CDR1 LNHNV and CDR2 YYDKDF (reference sequence). With V trimmed by 3 bases and J by 4 bases, 5 bases remained unmatched. Complete variable domain (other parts from reference TRBV15 and TRBJ1-2): DAMVIQNPRYQVTQFGKPVTLSCSQTLNHNVMYWYQQKSSQAPKLLFHYYDKDFNNEADTPDNFQSRRPNTSFCFLDIRSPGLGDTAMYLCATSRDRRSYGYTFGSGTRLTVV.

J is TRBJ2-5 and V is TRBV7-7, with 10 bases lining up with TRBD2. CDR1 SSHAT and CDR2 FNYEAQ come from the germline V gene (reference sequence). This CDR3 is 15 amino acids long. After removal of 5 bases from V and 1 base from J, the junction contained 4 bases not matched to a gene. CDR3 nucleotides: TGTGCCAGCAGCCCCGGACTAGCGGCCCAAGAGACCCAGTACTTC. This translates into CASSPGLAAQETQYF.

CDR3 protein: CASSQGAKNIQYF. In DNA, the CDR3 is TGTGCCAGCAGCCAGGGGGCCAAAAACATTCAGTACTTC. The V gene is TRBV11-3, the J gene TRBJ2-4; the D gene is possibly TRBD1 (6 bases). Looked up from germline, CDR1 is SGHNT and CDR2 is YENEEA. The CDR3 loop spans 13 amino acids. The V gene lost 5 bases and the J gene lost 1 base, with 6 bases spanning the gap.

The J gene is TRBJ2-1, the V gene TRBV4-1, with 10 bases fitting TRBD2. This CDR3 contains 17 residues. Germline trimming cut 1 base from V and 8 bases from J; bases unmatched to any gene: 11. Germline V gene data show CDR1 as MGHRA and CDR2 as YSYEKL. The CDR3 reads CASSQGASGSVVHEQFF. The CDR3 DNA reads TGCGCCAGCAGCCAAGGGGCTAGCGGGAGTGTGGTCCATGAGCAGTTCTTC.

The chain uses TRBV28 and TRBJ1-5; a weak D match, TRBD1 (6 bases). The germline V gene has CDR1 MDHEN and CDR2 SYDVKM. The CDR3 runs to 12 residues. Trimming removed 8 bases from V and 9 bases from J, with 14 bases in between. CDR3 amino acids: CASGTGSRPQHF. In DNA, the CDR3 is TGTGCCAGCGGCACAGGGTCGCGGCCCCAGCATTTT.

The V and J genes are TRBV2 and TRBJ2-5, with D possibly TRBD1 on 6 matching bases. V lost 6 bases to trimming and J lost 4 bases, with 21 bases between them. This CDR3 spans 16 amino acids. The germline CDR1 and CDR2 sequences are SNHLY and FYNNEI. The CDR3 DNA is TGTGCCAGCAGAGCCCTCGGGCAGGGGCTTGGAGAGACCCAGTACTTC. Its protein product is CASRALGQGLGETQYF.

For the CDR3, the DNA is TGCGCCAGCAGGGCAACGCCTGTCGGGGACTCTGGAAACACCATATATTTT. It specifies CASRATPVGDSGNTIYF. The chain combines TRBV4-1 with TRBJ1-3, with no clear D. Trimming left V 6 bases short and J 0 bases short, with 18 bases between. There are 17 residues in the CDR3. The germline V gene has CDR1 MGHRA and CDR2 YSYEKL.

V and J are TRBV9 and TRBJ1-1; TRBD1 might be the D (5 bases). CDR3 length: 17 amino acids. Trimming stripped 0 bases from V and 7 bases from J, with 22 bases between. Germline-derived CDR1 and CDR2 are SGDLS and YYNGEE. The CDR3 region has the DNA TGTGCCAGCAGCGTAGCTCCATCCGGGGCCGGAGATCATGAAGCTTTCTTT. Translated: CASSVAPSGAGDHEAFF.

The chain recombines TRBV28 with TRBJ2-6; the D call may be TRBD1 or TRBD2 (7 bases each). Trimming shortened V by 0 bases and J by 0 bases, and 24 bases separated the two germline ends. CDR1 is MDHEN, CDR2 SYDVKM, per germline. The CDR3 has 22 amino acids. The DNA of the CDR3 is TGTGCCAGCAGTTTATGGCCCGGAGGGGCACAGGGGAGGGTCTCTGGGGCCAACGTCCTGACTTTC. Protein sequence: CASSLWPGGAQGRVSGANVLTF. Variable domain in full (rest from reference TRBV28 and TRBJ2-6): DVKVTQSSRYLVKRTGEKVFLECVQDMDHENMFWYRQDPGLGLRLIYFSYDVKMKEKGDIPEGYSVSREKKERFSLILESASTNQTSMYLCASSLWPGGAQGRVSGANVLTFGAGSRLTVL.

The V gene is TRBV7-9, the J gene TRBJ2-7; 8 nucleotides align to TRBD2. Germline CDR1 reads SEHNR; CDR2 reads FQNEAQ (reference sequence). With V trimmed by 5 bases and J by 2 bases, 5 bases remained unmatched. CDR3 length equals 14 residues. The CDR3 spells CASSQTSGTYEQYF. The CDR3, as DNA: TGTGCCAGCAGCCAAACTAGCGGCACCTACGAGCAGTACTTC.